This T cell receptor beta chain was sequenced for a study of shared clonotypes between healthy human individuals. The V and J ends lost 2 bases and 5 bases, in that order; junction bases with no gene match: 5. This CDR3 region has 14 residues. Looked up from germline, CDR1 is MNHEY and CDR2 is SVGAGI. TCRdb's copy holds only in-frame clones and misses some; the assay was immunoSEQ multiplex PCR. Of approximately 500,000 clones listed, 96% are singletons. V and J are TRBV6-5 and TRBJ2-7; TRBD1 matches at 8 bases. The clonotype comes from a woman in her twenties or thirties in good health. Sequencing was carried out using naive CD4+ T cells sorted from blood. The subset is: CD45RA+ positively selected. CDR3 region: CASSYPDRAHEQYF. Here the CDR3 DNA reads TGTGCCAGCAGTTACCCGGACAGGGCCCACGAGCAGTACTTC.